These 5 T cell receptor beta chains came from one sample sequenced in a study of shared clonotypes between healthy human individuals (dated by TCRdb to 2020 to 2022). The library was built by means of the immunoSEQ multiplex PCR assay. TCRdb re-hosts the immuneACCESS table, in-frame sequences only. Its copies lack some clones; in the studies checked, an unresolved V gene accounts for under half of them, and the cause for the rest is not known. The sample records a few hundred thousand clones, around 97% of which are singletons. Roughly 0.055% of the sample rests with the top ten. Input material: naive CD4+ T cells sorted from blood. Interpreted using the paper, the cell subset or site label stands for: CD45RA+ positively selected. The receptors come from a woman aged 30 to 39 in good health.

The V and J genes are TRBV5-1 and TRBJ1-3; D is uncertain. This CDR3 region has 14 residues. V shed 5 bases and J shed 2 bases, with 11 bases lying between them. Germline values: CDR1 SGHRS, CDR2 YFSETQ. The CDR3 DNA is TGCGCCAGCAGATCGTCGAATGCTGGAAACACCATATATTTT. Its translation is CASRSSNAGNTIYF.

The V call is TRBV11-2, the J call TRBJ2-2, with 14 bases identical to TRBD2. This CDR3 comprises 15 residues. The germline CDR1 and CDR2 sequences are SGHAT and FQNNGV. Trimming took 8 bases from V and 8 from J; bases not matched to a gene: 7. As DNA, the CDR3 is TGTGCCAGCGGCTGGACTAGCGGGAGGATAGGGGAGCTGTTTTTT. This translates into CASGWTSGRIGELFF.

The chain carries TRBV7-8 and TRBJ2-5; 8 bases fit TRBD2. Germline CDR1 SGHVS, CDR2 FQNEAQ. Trimming cost V 5 bases and J 2 bases; bases outside gene matches: 4. The CDR3 runs to 14 residues. The chain's CDR3 is CASSTREGQETQYF. The CDR3 DNA reads TGTGCCAGCAGCACCCGGGAGGGGCAAGAGACCCAGTACTTC.

The V call is TRBV27, the J call TRBJ1-5, with D maybe TRBD1 (5 bases). Per the germline V gene, CDR1 is MNHEY and CDR2 is SMNVEV (reference sequence). The CDR3 contains 16 residues. V was clipped by 5 bases and J by 4 bases, with 18 bases between them. CDR3 nucleotides: TGTGCCAGCAGTCACCTCCCTGACAGCCTGAATCAGCCCCAGCATTTT. Translated, it gives CASSHLPDSLNQPQHF.

The rearrangement joins TRBV5-1 to TRBJ1-1; perhaps TRBD1 as D (6 bases). Germline V gene data show CDR1 as SGHRS and CDR2 as YFSETQ. Trimming stripped 4 bases from V and 0 bases from J, with 13 bases between. CDR3 length: 15 amino acids. This chain's CDR3 is CASSVRTDMNTEAFF. Here the CDR3 DNA reads TGCGCCAGCAGCGTGAGGACAGACATGAACACTGAAGCTTTCTTT.